This TCR beta chain appears in the sequencing data of a study of beta chain features in type 1 diabetes. cDNA synthesis used the whole RNA isolate, giving expressed TCRB sequences. Clones were read by immunoSEQ multiplex PCR, and TCRdb kept only the in-frame ones, dropping some. The sample has 300,000 to 350,000 clones; about 20% are singletons. The CDR3 runs 15 residues. V shed 4 bases and J 0 bases; nucleotides not matched to a gene: 1. CDR1 and CDR2 (germline): KGHSH, LQKENI. This sequence was found in a woman between 18 and 29 years old in good health. The chain employs TRBV18 and TRBJ2-3, with 10 bases that match TRBD2. Input material: naive CD4+ T cells from blood. DNA of the CDR3: TGTGCCAGCTCACAGACTAGCGGGAGCACAGATACGCAGTATTTT. Translating gives CASSQTSGSTDTQYF.